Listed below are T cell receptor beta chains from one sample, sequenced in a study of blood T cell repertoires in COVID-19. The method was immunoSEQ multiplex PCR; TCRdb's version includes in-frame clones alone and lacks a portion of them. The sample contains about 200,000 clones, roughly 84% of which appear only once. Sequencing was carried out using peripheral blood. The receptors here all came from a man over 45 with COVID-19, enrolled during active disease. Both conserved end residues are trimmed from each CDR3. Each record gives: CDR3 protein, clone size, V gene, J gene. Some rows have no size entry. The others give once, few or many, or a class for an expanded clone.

CDR3: ASSSGRAGTDTQY
size: NA
V: TRBV5-8
J: TRBJ2-3

CDR3: ASSLHRQGAYSGANVLT
size: NA
V: TRBV11-2
J: TRBJ2-6

CDR3: SASGTGRSYEQY
size: NA
V: TRBV20-1
J: TRBJ2-7

CDR3: ASSIASGRGHNEQF
size: NA
V: TRBV19
J: TRBJ2-1

CDR3: ASSIDATGPRGTQY
size: NA
V: TRBV19
J: TRBJ2-5

CDR3: ASSVPSGNTIY
size: NA
V: TRBV9
J: TRBJ1-3

CDR3: ASSDSTGGSYNEQF
size: NA
V: TRBV6-4
J: TRBJ2-1

CDR3: ASSLTGTGDQPQH
size: NA
V: TRBV5-1
J: TRBJ1-5

CDR3: ASSLYAGGVVETQY
size: NA
V: TRBV27
J: TRBJ2-5

CDR3: ASPRNYEQY
size: NA
V: TRBV25-1
J: TRBJ2-7

CDR3: ASSPDRGRSTEAF
size: NA
V: TRBV5-5
J: TRBJ1-1

CDR3: AISGISGVYEQY
size: NA
V: TRBV10-3
J: TRBJ2-7

CDR3: ASRDRGEQPQH
size: NA
V: TRBV6-6
J: TRBJ1-5

CDR3: ASSQDEAEYNEQF
size: NA
V: TRBV4-2
J: TRBJ2-1

CDR3: ASSQDGLALETQY
size: NA
V: TRBV14
J: TRBJ2-5

CDR3: ASSLSSGRMETQY
size: NA
V: TRBV7-7
J: TRBJ2-5

CDR3: ASSQETGWTGELF
size: NA
V: TRBV14
J: TRBJ2-2

CDR3: ASSYLLEGRLRGYT
size: NA
V: TRBV6-5
J: TRBJ1-2

CDR3: ASSGTRDRDRNQPQH
size: few
V: TRBV19
J: TRBJ1-5

CDR3: ASSTKQGTGELF
size: NA
V: TRBV19
J: TRBJ2-2

CDR3: ATSDFTTLTGELF
size: NA
V: TRBV24-1
J: TRBJ2-2

CDR3: ASSITGTENYGYT
size: few
V: TRBV19
J: TRBJ1-2

CDR3: ASSSGTGITYEQY
size: NA
V: TRBV5-1
J: TRBJ2-7

CDR3: ASSQDPGQGSNQPQH
size: few
V: TRBV4-1
J: TRBJ1-5

CDR3: ASSYTSGSITDTQY
size: NA
V: TRBV6-5
J: TRBJ2-3

CDR3: ASSDRQGSIYGYT
size: NA
V: TRBV6-2/TRBV6-3
J: TRBJ1-2

CDR3: ASSQDLGQGSNTGELF
size: NA
V: TRBV4-3
J: TRBJ2-2

CDR3: ASSQDPTRVSTNEKLF
size: NA
V: TRBV4-1
J: TRBJ1-4

CDR3: ASSGPGGEQF
size: NA
V: TRBV2
J: TRBJ2-1

CDR3: ASSLDLAGNQPQH
size: NA
V: TRBV28
J: TRBJ1-5

CDR3: ASSEVGYEQF
size: NA
V: TRBV6-1
J: TRBJ2-1

CDR3: ATTISGGETQY
size: NA
V: TRBV7-2
J: TRBJ2-5

CDR3: ASSDRGSSYEQY
size: NA
V: TRBV28
J: TRBJ2-7

CDR3: ASSSNYGLAGSYEQY
size: NA
V: TRBV27
J: TRBJ2-7

CDR3: ASSRDRESMNTEAF
size: NA
V: TRBV2
J: TRBJ1-1

CDR3: ATSSDMPSGANVLT
size: NA
V: TRBV15
J: TRBJ2-6

CDR3: ASSLGVRGYT
size: NA
V: TRBV12-3/TRBV12-4
J: TRBJ1-2

CDR3: ASSIPDRGHGYT
size: once
V: TRBV7-9
J: TRBJ1-2

CDR3: ASSEGQGPYNEQF
size: few
V: TRBV2
J: TRBJ2-1

CDR3: ATSTLTGELF
size: few
V: TRBV15
J: TRBJ2-2